A selection of T cell receptor beta chains follows, all from one sample in a study of T cells in localized non-small cell lung cancer. Produced via immunoSEQ multiplex PCR; TCRdb's table is partial and in-frame only. Of tens of thousands of clones in the sample, about 91% were seen once. Specimen: peripheral blood, collected before any cancer treatment. Every receptor here comes from a man between 35 and 75 years old with stage I squamous cell lung carcinoma. Both conserved end residues are part of each CDR3. A D gene is named only where the DNA matches it firmly. Expanded clones are given a class, and other clones once, few, many or no size at all.

d_call	j_call	v_call	cdr3_length	clone_size	cdr3_nt	cdr3_aa
-	TRBJ2-7	TRBV27	15	few	TGTGCCAGCAGTTATAACGGAGGACAGACCTACGAGCAGTACTTC	CASSYNGGQTYEQYF
-	TRBJ1-1	TRBV6-1	13	-	TGTGCCAGCACCCAAGGTCTGAACACTGAAGCTTTCTTT	CASTQGLNTEAFF
-	TRBJ1-5	TRBV6-6	13	once	TGTGCCAGCACCCAGGGTAGCAATCAGCCCCAGCATTTT	CASTQGSNQPQHF
-	TRBJ1-6	TRBV11-2	14	-	TGTGCCAGCAGCTTAGAACCCTATAATTCACCCCTCCACTTT	CASSLEPYNSPLHF
TRBD1	TRBJ1-2	TRBV5-4	16	-	TGTGCCAGCAGCTTGGGACGGGACAGGGGGCACTATGGCTACACCTTC	CASSLGRDRGHYGYTF
TRBD1	TRBJ1-5	TRBV7-2	14	-	TGTGCCAGCAGCTTAGCGCAGGGGGGCCAGCCCCAGCATTTT	CASSLAQGGQPQHF
TRBD1	TRBJ2-7	TRBV6-6	14	-	TGTGCCAGCAGTTACCCGGGACAGGGCCCCGAGCAGTACTTC	CASSYPGQGPEQYF
-	TRBJ1-4	TRBV4-2	17	-	TGTGCCAGCAGCCAAGGCACCTTACAGGGAAGAAAGGAAAAACTGTTTTTT	CASSQGTLQGRKEKLFF
-	TRBJ1-3	TRBV6-5	12	-	TGTGCCAGCAGTTCGGAGGGGTACACCATATATTTT	CASSSEGYTIYF
TRBD1	TRBJ1-1	TRBV28	16	-	TGTGCCAGCAGTTCCAACAGACAGGGTATGAACACTGAAGCTTTCTTT	CASSSNRQGMNTEAFF
-	TRBJ1-6	TRBV6-5	12	-	TGTGCCAGCAGTTCCCGGACTTCACCCCTCCACTTT	CASSSRTSPLHF
TRBD1	TRBJ2-1	TRBV5-1	14	-	TGCGCCAGCAGGGGACAGGGCGGGTACAATGAGCAGTTCTTC	CASRGQGGYNEQFF
TRBD1	TRBJ1-2	TRBV6-1	14	-	TGTGCCAGTAAACTCACAGGGGATAACTATGGCTACACCTTC	CASKLTGDNYGYTF
-	TRBJ1-3	TRBV5-8	15	-	TGTGCCAGCAGCTCCCAGGGCCGTTCTGGAAACACCATATATTTT	CASSSQGRSGNTIYF
TRBD1	TRBJ2-7	TRBV6-5	16	-	TGTGCCAGCAGTTACTCGGGAAACAGGGGCTCCTACGAGCAGTACTTC	CASSYSGNRGSYEQYF
-	TRBJ1-1	TRBV6-5	15	-	TGTGCCAGCAGTTACTCCGGCTCCCTGAACACTGAAGCTTTCTTT	CASSYSGSLNTEAFF
-	TRBJ1-1	TRBV5-1	13	-	TGCGCCAGCAGCTTGGAGGCGAGGACTGAAGCTTTCTTT	CASSLEARTEAFF
-	TRBJ1-1	TRBV9	13	-	TGTGCCAGCAGCGAACTCGGATGGGCGGGCGCTTTCTTT	CASSELGWAGAFF
-	TRBJ1-5	TRBV2	13	-	TGTGCCAGCAGTGGACAGGGCAATCAGCCCCAGCATTTT	CASSGQGNQPQHF
-	TRBJ2-5	TRBV7-9	14	-	TGTGCCAGCAGCTCGGACAGTGTTCGTGAGACCCAGTACTTC	CASSSDSVRETQYF
-	TRBJ1-6	TRBV18	12	-	TGTGCCAGCTCACCGCGGGGTCGGACCCTCCACTTT	CASSPRGRTLHF
-	TRBJ1-5	TRBV15	15	-	TGTGCCACCAGCATTTCCCGACAGGCGAATCAGCCCCAGCATTTT	CATSISRQANQPQHF
-	TRBJ2-3	TRBV7-9	15	-	TGTGCCAGCAGCTTCAGGGATTCTAGCACAGATACGCAGTATTTT	CASSFRDSSTDTQYF
-	TRBJ2-2	TRBV6-5	13	-	TGTGCCAGCAGATCGGGACGAACCGGGGAGCTGTTTTTT	CASRSGRTGELFF
TRBD2	TRBJ2-3	TRBV10-3	15	-	TGTGCCATCAGTGAGCCGCGGGGGGGCACAGATACGCAGTATTTT	CAISEPRGGTDTQYF
TRBD1	TRBJ1-4	TRBV7-9	15	-	TGTGCCAGCAGCTTGATAACAGGGGTCCGGGAAAAACTGTTTTTT	CASSLITGVREKLFF
-	TRBJ2-5	TRBV5-4	15	-	TGTGCCAGCAGACCCGGGCCCACCTCGATGGAGACCCAGTACTTC	CASRPGPTSMETQYF
TRBD1	TRBJ2-2	TRBV7-2	15	-	TGTGCCAGCAGCTTGGACAGGATGAACACCGGGGAGCTGTTTTTT	CASSLDRMNTGELFF
TRBD1	TRBJ1-1	TRBV5-1	16	once	TGCGCCAGCAGCTTCGGGGACAGGGAAAGGGTTCAGGAAGCTTTCTTT	CASSFGDRERVQEAFF
-	TRBJ1-2	TRBV11-3	15	-	TGTGCCAGCAGATCAGTCTATTTTTCTAACTATGGCTACACCTTC	CASRSVYFSNYGYTF
-	TRBJ1-5	TRBV29-1	14	-	TGCAGCGTTGGGGACCTTCCAGGCGGTCAGCCCCAGCATTTT	CSVGDLPGGQPQHF
-	TRBJ1-2	TRBV10-3	14	-	TGTGCCATCAGGTCATCGGGACAACAAGATGGCTACACCTTC	CAIRSSGQQDGYTF
TRBD1	TRBJ1-2	TRBV5-1	13	-	TGCGCCAGCAGACAGGGGTCGGTGGAGGGCTACACCTTC	CASRQGSVEGYTF
-	TRBJ2-3	TRBV5-4	14	few	TGTGCCAGCAGCCAACCACCTTGGCCAGATACGCAGTATTTT	CASSQPPWPDTQYF